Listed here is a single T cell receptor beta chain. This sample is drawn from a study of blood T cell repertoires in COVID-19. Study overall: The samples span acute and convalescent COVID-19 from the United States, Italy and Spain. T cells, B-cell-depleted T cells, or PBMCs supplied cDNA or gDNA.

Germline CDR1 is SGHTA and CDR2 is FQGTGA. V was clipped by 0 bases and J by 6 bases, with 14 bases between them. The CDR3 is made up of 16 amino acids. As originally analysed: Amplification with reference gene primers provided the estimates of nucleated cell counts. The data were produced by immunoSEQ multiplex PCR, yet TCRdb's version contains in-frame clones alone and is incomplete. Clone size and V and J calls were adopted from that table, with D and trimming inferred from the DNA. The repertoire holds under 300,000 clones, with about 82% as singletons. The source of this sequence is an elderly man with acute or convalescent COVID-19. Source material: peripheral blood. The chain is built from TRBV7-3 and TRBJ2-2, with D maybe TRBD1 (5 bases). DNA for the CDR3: TGTGCCAGCAGCTTAACACCAGGGTTGGTCGCCGGGGAGCTGTTTTTT. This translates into CASSLTPGLVAGELFF.